The clone carrying this T cell receptor beta chain was picked up many times. No antigen is known for it. The record originates from a study of neurological immune-mediated disorders. Study-level points and caveats: The repertoires of 18 of 34 multiple sclerosis patients fell into one related-CDR3 cluster (a possible signature) under phylogenetic grouping. The multiple sclerosis repertoire cluster lacked an association with any feature, whether clinical or MRI.

Per sequencing run, 15-18 subjects together gave over 170 million TCR-beta sequences. TCRdb analysed the 5' RACE reads with MiXCR anew, one entry per CDR3 protein. In the table there are under 35,000 distinct CDR3 sequences, approximately 1.4% of which are singletons. For the unsorted libraries, 2 million PBMCs stored at -80 C served as input. The source is a woman aged 25-40 years with multiple sclerosis. Sequenced input: PBMCs.

The CDR3 sequence: CASSLVSSGGQKQFF. The CDR3 nucleotides read TGCGCCAGCAGCTTGGTGTCTAGCGGGGGTCAGAAGCAGTTCTTC. The chain is built from TRBV5-1 and TRBJ2-1; 10 bases are shared with TRBD2. Unmatched junction bases numbered 8, after V lost 0 bases and J lost 11 bases. CDR1 is SGHRS, CDR2 YFSETQ, per germline. The CDR3 is 15 amino acids.